What follows describes a single T cell receptor (beta chain). Its antigen remains unidentified. This sample is drawn from a study of blood T cells in healthy people across ages. Extraction yielded at least 6 micrograms of total RNA per sample. The CDR3 totals 17 residues. Germline CDR1 and CDR2: SGHRS and YFSETQ. The V gene lost 0 bases and the J gene lost 0 bases, with 10 bases spanning the gap. It was with a sample-barcoded 5' primer and a J-beta primer mix that a second PCR of roughly 7 to 12 cycles was run. Sequencing recovered at least 3 million CDR3-containing paired-end reads from each sample. TCRdb re-derived calls from the 5' RACE reads in MiXCR, one entry per CDR3 protein. The sample records about 400,000 distinct CDR3 sequences, 45% to 65% being singletons. The study, taken as a whole, reports: Among T cells, TCR beta diversity per million cells dropped roughly linearly as age rose.

The TCR originated in a man aged 60 to 69 in good health. Sequencing input: blood. The rearrangement uses TRBV5-1 and TRBJ2-6; D uncertain. CDR3 DNA: TGCGCCAGCAGCTTGGCCCAACGGTTCTCTGGGGCCAACGTCCTGACTTTC. Residues: CASSLAQRFSGANVLTF.